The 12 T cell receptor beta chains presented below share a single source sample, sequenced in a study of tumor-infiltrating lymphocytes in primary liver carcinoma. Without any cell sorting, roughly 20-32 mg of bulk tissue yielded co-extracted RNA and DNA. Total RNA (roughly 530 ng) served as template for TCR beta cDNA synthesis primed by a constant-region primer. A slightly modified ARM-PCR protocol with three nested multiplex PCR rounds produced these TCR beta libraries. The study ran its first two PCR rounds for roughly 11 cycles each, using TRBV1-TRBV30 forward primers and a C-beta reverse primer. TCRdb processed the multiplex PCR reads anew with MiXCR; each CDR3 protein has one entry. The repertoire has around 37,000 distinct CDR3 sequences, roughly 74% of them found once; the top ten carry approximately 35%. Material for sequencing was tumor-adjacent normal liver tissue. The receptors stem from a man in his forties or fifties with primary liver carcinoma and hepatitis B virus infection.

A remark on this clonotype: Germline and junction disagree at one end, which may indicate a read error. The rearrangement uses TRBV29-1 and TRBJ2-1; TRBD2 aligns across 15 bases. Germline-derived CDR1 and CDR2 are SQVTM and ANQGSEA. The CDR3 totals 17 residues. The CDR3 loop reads CSIDTGLAGGPRNELFF. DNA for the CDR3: TGCAGCATTGATACAGGACTAGCGGGAGGGCCTAGGAATGAGCTGTTCTTC.

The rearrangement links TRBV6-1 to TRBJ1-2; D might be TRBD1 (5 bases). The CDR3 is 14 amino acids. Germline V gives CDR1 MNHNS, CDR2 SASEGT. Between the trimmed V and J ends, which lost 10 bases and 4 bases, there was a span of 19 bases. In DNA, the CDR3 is TGTGCCAACAGGCCACAGATTCAAAGCTATGGCTACACCTTC. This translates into CANRPQIQSYGYTF.

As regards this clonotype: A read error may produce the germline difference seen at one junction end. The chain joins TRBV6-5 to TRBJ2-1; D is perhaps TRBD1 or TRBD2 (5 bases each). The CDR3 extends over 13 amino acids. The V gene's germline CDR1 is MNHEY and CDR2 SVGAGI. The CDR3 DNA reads TGTGCCAGCAGCCCTGGGGGTGTCAATGAACAGTTCTTC. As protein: CASSPGGVNEQFF.

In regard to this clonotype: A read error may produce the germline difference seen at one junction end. CDR3 loop: CASTASAVTKNIHYF. The DNA for the CDR3 is TGTGCCAGCACCGCTTCGGCGGTAACCAAAAACATTCATTACTTC. The rearrangement joins TRBV11-2 to TRBJ2-4, with unresolved D. The CDR3 covers 15 residues. Germline V gives CDR1 SGHAT, CDR2 FQNNGV. Combining the CDR3 with reference TRBV11-2 and TRBJ2-4 gives the whole variable domain EAGVAQSPRYKIIEKRQSVAFWCNPISGHATLYWYQQILGQGPKLLIQFQNNGVVDDSQLPKDRFSAERLKGVDSTLKIQPAKLEDSAVYLCASTASAVTKNIHYFGAGTRLSVL.

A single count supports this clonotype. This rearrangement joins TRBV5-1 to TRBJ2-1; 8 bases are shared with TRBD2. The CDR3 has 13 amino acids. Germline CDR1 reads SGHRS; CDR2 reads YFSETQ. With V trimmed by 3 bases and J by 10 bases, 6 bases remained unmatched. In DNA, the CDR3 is TGCGCCAGCAGCTCGACGGGACTAGGCGAGCAGTTCTTC. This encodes CASSSTGLGEQFF.

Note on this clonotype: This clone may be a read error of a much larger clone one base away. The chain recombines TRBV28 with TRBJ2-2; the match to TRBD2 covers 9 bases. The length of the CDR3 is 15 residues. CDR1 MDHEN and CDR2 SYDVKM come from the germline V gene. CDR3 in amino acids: CASSLSGRRTVELFF. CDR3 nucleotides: TGTGCCAGCAGTTTAAGCGGGAGGAGAACCGTGGAGCTGTTTTTT.

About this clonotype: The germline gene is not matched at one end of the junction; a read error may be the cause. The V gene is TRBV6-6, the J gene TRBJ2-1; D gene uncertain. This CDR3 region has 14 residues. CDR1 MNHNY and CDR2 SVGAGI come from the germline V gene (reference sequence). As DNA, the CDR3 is TGTGCCAGCAGTCCCGAGCATACCTACAATGAACAGTTCTTC. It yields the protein CASSPEHTYNEQFF.

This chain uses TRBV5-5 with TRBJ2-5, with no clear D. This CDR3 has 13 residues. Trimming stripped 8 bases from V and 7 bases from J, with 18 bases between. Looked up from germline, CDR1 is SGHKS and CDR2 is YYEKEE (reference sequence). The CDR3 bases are TGTGCCAGGAGCCCCGGTATGGGCGGGACCCAGTACTTC. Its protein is CARSPGMGGTQYF.

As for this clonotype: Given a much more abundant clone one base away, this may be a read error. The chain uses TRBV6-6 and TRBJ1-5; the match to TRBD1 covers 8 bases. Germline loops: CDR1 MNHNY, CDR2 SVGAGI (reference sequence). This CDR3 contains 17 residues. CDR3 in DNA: TGTGCCAACAGTTGGGTTCAGGGGGCGGATAGCAATCAGCCCCAGCATTTT. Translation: CANSWVQGADSNQPQHF.

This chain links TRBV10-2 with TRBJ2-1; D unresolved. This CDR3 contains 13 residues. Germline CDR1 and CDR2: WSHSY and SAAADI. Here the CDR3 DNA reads TGCGACAACACCGACCGAGCCTACAATGAGCAGTTCTTC. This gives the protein CDNTDRAYNEQFF.

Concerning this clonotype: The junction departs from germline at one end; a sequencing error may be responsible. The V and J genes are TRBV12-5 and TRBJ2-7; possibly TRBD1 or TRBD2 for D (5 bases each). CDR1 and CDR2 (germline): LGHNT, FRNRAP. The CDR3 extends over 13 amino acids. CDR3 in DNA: TGTGCCAGTGAGGGGACCTGTTCCTATGAGGAGTACTTC. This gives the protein CASEGTCSYEEYF. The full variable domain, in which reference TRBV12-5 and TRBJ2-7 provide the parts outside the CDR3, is DARVTQTPRHKVTEMGQEVTMRCQPILGHNTVFWYRQTMMQGLELLAYFRNRAPLDDSGMPKDRFSAEMPDATLATLKIQPSEPRDSAVYFCASEGTCSYEEYFGPGTRLTVT.

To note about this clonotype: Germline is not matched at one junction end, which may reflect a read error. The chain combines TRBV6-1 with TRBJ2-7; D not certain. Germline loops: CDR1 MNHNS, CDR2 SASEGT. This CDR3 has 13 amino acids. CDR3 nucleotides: TGTACCAGCAGTGAAACTTACGACCTCGGGCAGTACTTT. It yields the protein CTSSETYDLGQYF.